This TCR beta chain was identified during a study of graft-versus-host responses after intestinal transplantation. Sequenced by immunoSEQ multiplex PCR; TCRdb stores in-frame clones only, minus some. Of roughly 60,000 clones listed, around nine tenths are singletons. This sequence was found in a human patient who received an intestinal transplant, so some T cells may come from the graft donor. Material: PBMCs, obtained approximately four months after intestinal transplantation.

For the CDR3, the DNA is TGTGCCAGCAGCTACAGGGGGCGCGGCACAGATACGCAGTATTTT. Amino acids: CASSYRGRGTDTQYF. The chain has TRBV5-4 and TRBJ2-3, with 9 bases aligning to TRBD1. The J segment lost 1 base and the V segment lost 3 bases, leaving 3 bases of the junction unmatched. Germline-derived CDR1 and CDR2 are SGHNT and YYREEE (reference sequence). The CDR3 covers 15 residues.